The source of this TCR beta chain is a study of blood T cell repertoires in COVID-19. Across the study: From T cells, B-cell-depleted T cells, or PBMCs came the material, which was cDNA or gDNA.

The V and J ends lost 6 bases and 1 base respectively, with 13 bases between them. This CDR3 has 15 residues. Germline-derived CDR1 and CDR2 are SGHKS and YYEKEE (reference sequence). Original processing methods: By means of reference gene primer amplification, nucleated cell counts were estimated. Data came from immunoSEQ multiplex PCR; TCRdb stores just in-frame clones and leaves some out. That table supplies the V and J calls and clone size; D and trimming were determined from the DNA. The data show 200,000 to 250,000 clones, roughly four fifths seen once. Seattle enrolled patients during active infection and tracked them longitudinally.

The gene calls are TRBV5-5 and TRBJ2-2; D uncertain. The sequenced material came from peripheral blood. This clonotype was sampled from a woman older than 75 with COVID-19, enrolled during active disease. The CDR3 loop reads CASNARHWNTGELFF. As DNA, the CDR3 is TGTGCCAGCAATGCGAGACATTGGAACACCGGGGAGCTGTTTTTT.